One sample yielded the 25 T cell receptor beta chains listed below, sequenced in a study of cytomegalovirus exposure and HLA in healthy donors. Using immunoSEQ multiplex PCR, the repertoire was profiled, and TCRdb retains in-frame clones only, with some absent. Here the sample spans some 330,000 clones, more than 80% being singletons. The sequencing input was PBMCs. These receptors came from a woman between 18 and 29 years old in good health and CMV-seronegative.

This sequence joins TRBV28 and TRBJ1-4; 8 bases match TRBD1. Losses at the gene ends were 8 bases for V and 8 bases for J; bases not matched to a gene: 22. The CDR3 is 18 residues long. The V gene's germline CDR1 is MDHEN and CDR2 SYDVKM. The DNA of the CDR3 is TGTGCCAGCTGGGGACAGGCGCTTTTTCGAAGACCCAACGAAAAACTGTTTTTT. Translated, it gives CASWGQALFRRPNEKLFF. The full variable domain, with the rest looked up from reference TRBV28 and TRBJ1-4, is DVKVTQSSRYLVKRTGEKVFLECVQDMDHENMFWYRQDPGLGLRLIYFSYDVKMKEKGDIPEGYSVSREKKERFSLILESASTNQTSMYLCASWGQALFRRPNEKLFFGSGTQLSVL.

The V call is TRBV19, the J call TRBJ2-7; 9 bases line up with TRBD2. The ends lost 3 bases at V and 3 bases at J; junction bases unmatched: 3. Germline V gene data show CDR1 as LNHDA and CDR2 as SQIVND (reference sequence). The CDR3 sequence is 14 residues long. The CDR3 DNA sequence: TGTGCCAGTAGTATCCTAGCGGGAAACTACGAGCAGTACTTC. Protein: CASSILAGNYEQYF.

The chain links TRBV30 to TRBJ2-1; 9 nucleotides align to TRBD2. The CDR3 has 18 amino acids. CDR1 GTSNPN and CDR2 SVGIG come from the germline V gene (reference sequence). J was trimmed by 0 bases and V by 3 bases; bases with no gene match: 12. CDR3 sequence reads: CAWSAGAGGPASYNEQFF. CDR3 coding DNA: TGTGCCTGGAGCGCCGGGGCGGGAGGGCCGGCCTCCTACAATGAGCAGTTCTTC.

The chain joins TRBV28 to TRBJ2-2; D is perhaps TRBD1 (5 bases). The germline V gene encodes CDR1 MDHEN and CDR2 SYDVKM. Trimming pared 3 bases from V and 4 bases from J, leaving 12 bases between. This CDR3 contains 15 residues. The CDR3 DNA reads as TGTGCCAGCAGTTTGCGGCAGGGAATCACCGGGGAGCTGTTTTTT. Translating it yields CASSLRQGITGELFF.

This chain connects TRBV6-1 to TRBJ2-7, with TRBD1 matching over 9 bases. Looked up from germline, CDR1 is MNHNS and CDR2 is SASEGT. The CDR3 has 12 amino acids. V lost 10 bases to trimming and J lost 4 bases; unmatched junction nucleotides: 5. CDR3: CATWDRVYEQYF. The CDR3 DNA sequence: TGTGCCACCTGGGACAGGGTATACGAGCAGTACTTC.

J is TRBJ2-2 and V is TRBV7-3; no reliable D call. CDR3 length: 13 amino acids. Germline values: CDR1 SGHTA, CDR2 FQGTGA. V was cut by 2 bases and J by 5 bases, with 6 bases left in between. The CDR3 nucleotides read TGTGCCAGCAGCTTAGTGGAGACCGGGGAGCTGTTTTTT. Protein sequence: CASSLVETGELFF.

The chain combines TRBV5-6 with TRBJ2-7; TRBD1 aligns across 8 bases. Germline CDR1 is SGHDT and CDR2 is YYEEEE. The length of the CDR3 is 16 residues. The J segment lost 1 base and the V segment lost 4 bases, leaving 10 bases of the junction unmatched. The CDR3 region has the DNA TGTGCCAGCAGCACCAAATACAGGGGGATATCCTACGAGCAGTACTTC. It specifies CASSTKYRGISYEQYF. Combining the CDR3 with reference TRBV5-6 and TRBJ2-7 gives the whole variable domain DAGVTQSPTHLIKTRGQQVTLRCSPKSGHDTVSWYQQALGQGPQFIFQYYEEEERQRGNFPDRFSGHQFPNYSSELNVNALLLGDSALYLCASSTKYRGISYEQYFGPGTRLTVT.

The rearrangement uses TRBV29-1 and TRBJ2-2; D ambiguous. The V end was cut by 0 bases, the J end by 3 bases, with 5 bases between. This CDR3 is built from 13 residues. CDR1 SQVTM and CDR2 ANQGSEA come from the germline V gene. CDR3 amino acids: CSVEDPDTGELFF. The CDR3 DNA is TGCAGCGTTGAAGATCCGGACACCGGGGAGCTGTTTTTT.

This rearrangement joins TRBV21-1 to TRBJ2-7; the D call in the table, TRBD2, was not verified against the DNA. TRBV21-1 is noted as a pseudogene. The CDR3 runs to 15 residues. The CDR3 DNA is TGTGCCAGCAGCAAAGCGGGACTCAGTGACTACGAGCAGTACTTC. Its translation: CASSKAGLSDYEQYF.

This chain connects TRBV5-1 to TRBJ1-3; 7 nucleotides match TRBD1. Trimming at V came to 1 base and at J to 3 bases, leaving 7 bases not matched to a gene. Germline V lookup: CDR1 SGHRS, CDR2 YFSETQ. The CDR3 is 16 amino acids. Here the CDR3 reads CASSLPGTGVGNTIYF. CDR3 nucleotides: TGCGCCAGCAGCTTGCCCGGCACAGGGGTTGGAAACACCATATATTTT.

The gene calls are TRBV28 and TRBJ2-7; 7 bases align to TRBD2. Looked up from germline, CDR1 is MDHEN and CDR2 is SYDVKM. With 4 bases clipped from V and 3 bases from J, the junction kept 18 bases outside the gene matches. The length of the CDR3 is 18 residues. The CDR3 bases are TGTGCCAGCAGTTCCCCTGGCGAGACGGCGGGAGATGGCTACGAGCAGTACTTC. This gives the protein CASSSPGETAGDGYEQYF.

The chain recombines TRBV9 with TRBJ1-5, with 8 positions matching TRBD1. CDR1 and CDR2 (germline): SGDLS, YYNGEE. The V gene end was trimmed by 4 bases and the J gene end by 6 bases; junction bases not matched to a gene: 9. The CDR3 runs 15 residues. Here the CDR3 DNA reads TGTGCCAGCAGCCTCGGACAGGGAGGGGGTCAGCCCCAGCATTTT. Protein sequence: CASSLGQGGGQPQHF.

The rearrangement joins TRBV28 to TRBJ1-5; D is perhaps TRBD1 (6 bases). Per germline, CDR1 MDHEN and CDR2 SYDVKM. This CDR3 has 12 residues. With 10 bases removed from V and 6 bases from J, the gap between germline ends came to 13 bases. In nucleotides, the CDR3 is TGTGCCACAGGGGTAGGAACTCAGCCCCAGCATTTT. As protein: CATGVGTQPQHF.

The chain combines TRBV7-9 with TRBJ2-2, with a weak D call TRBD1 (6 bases). Trimming pared 2 bases from V and 2 bases from J, leaving 9 bases between. In germline, CDR1 is SEHNR, CDR2 FQNEAQ (reference sequence). The CDR3 runs to 15 residues. CDR3 bases: TGTGCCAGCAGCTTATCAGGGGATAACACCGGGGAGCTGTTTTTT. Translation: CASSLSGDNTGELFF.

The rearrangement joins TRBV6-1 to TRBJ2-1; D possibly corresponds to TRBD2 (6 bases). The V and J ends lost 2 bases and 0 bases respectively, with 11 bases between them. Germline V gene data show CDR1 as MNHNS and CDR2 as SASEGT. CDR3 size: 16 residues. CDR3 loop: CASSEISGSSYNEQFF. The CDR3 DNA reads TGTGCCAGCAGTGAAATTAGCGGAAGCTCCTACAATGAGCAGTTCTTC.

The rearrangement joins TRBV27 to TRBJ1-5, with D uncertain. The V gene's germline CDR1 is MNHEY and CDR2 SMNVEV (reference sequence). This CDR3 has 14 amino acids. Trimming left V 2 bases short and J 1 base short, with 6 bases between. CDR3 loop: CASSLISSNQPQHF. DNA for the CDR3: TGTGCCAGCAGTTTAATATCGAGCAATCAGCCCCAGCATTTT.

This rearrangement joins TRBV7-2 to TRBJ2-3; a possible D gene is TRBD2 (6 bases). The CDR3 is 14 amino acids. The germline gives CDR1 SGHTA, CDR2 FQGNSA. The ends were cut back, 4 bases at V and 5 bases at J, with 13 bases in the middle. The CDR3 DNA reads as TGTGCCAGCAGCTGGGGATCCGGGGGAGATACGCAGTATTTT. Its translation is CASSWGSGGDTQYF.

This clone was recorded a few times. V gene TRBV11-3 combines with J gene TRBJ2-7; D might be TRBD1 (5 bases). In germline, CDR1 is SGHNT, CDR2 YENEEA. The CDR3 covers 14 residues. V lost 4 bases and J 0 bases, leaving 10 bases between the germline ends. CDR3 amino acids: CASSSTGYSYEQYF. In DNA form, the CDR3 reads TGTGCCAGCAGCTCTACAGGTTACTCCTACGAGCAGTACTTC.

This clone has a single count. The V gene is TRBV6-5, the J gene TRBJ2-7; D remains ambiguous. Trimming shortened V by 0 bases and J by 0 bases, and 12 bases separated the two germline ends. The CDR3 runs 16 residues. The germline CDR1 and CDR2 sequences are MNHEY and SVGAGI. For the CDR3, the DNA is TGTGCCAGCAGTTACTCGACTGTCGGCCCCTCCTACGAGCAGTACTTC. This sequence encodes CASSYSTVGPSYEQYF.

The chain uses TRBV5-1 and TRBJ2-3; 7 positions match TRBD2. CDR1 is SGHRS, CDR2 YFSETQ, per germline. The junction had 3 bases not matched to a gene; V was cut back by 0 bases and J by 2 bases. CDR3 size: 15 residues. CDR3 in amino acids: CASSLEGGPTDTQYF. The CDR3 DNA follows: TGCGCCAGCAGCTTGGAGGGAGGGCCCACAGATACGCAGTATTTT.

The V call is TRBV2, the J call TRBJ1-1, with a tentative D call TRBD1 (5 bases). With 6 bases removed from V and 0 bases from J, the gap between germline ends came to 11 bases. This CDR3 comprises 14 residues. CDR1 is SNHLY, CDR2 FYNNEI, per germline. The CDR3 loop reads CASRGEVMNTEAFF. CDR3 in DNA: TGTGCCAGCAGGGGGGAGGTTATGAACACTGAAGCTTTCTTT. The full variable domain, in which reference TRBV2 and TRBJ1-1 provide the parts outside the CDR3, is EPEVTQTPSHQVTQMGQEVILRCVPISNHLYFYWYRQILGQKVEFLVSFYNNEISEKSEIFDDQFSVERPDGSNFTLKIRSTKLEDSAMYFCASRGEVMNTEAFFGQGTRLTVV.

As for this clone: Relative to the germline gene, one junction end is altered; a read error may explain this. The chain links TRBV7-2 to TRBJ2-1, with 11 bases aligning to TRBD2. Germline V CDR1 and CDR2: SGHTA, FQGNSA. This CDR3 region has 13 residues. This chain's CDR3 is CASSLGPSGRRLF. In DNA, the CDR3 is TGTGCCAGCAGCTTAGGGCCTAGCGGGAGGAGACTCTTC.

In its sample, this clone was seen once. The V call is TRBV29-1, the J call TRBJ2-3, with TRBD2 identical over 9 bases. This CDR3 contains 14 residues. Looked up from germline, CDR1 is SQVTM and CDR2 is ANQGSEA. With V trimmed by 3 bases and J by 5 bases, 6 bases remained unmatched. CDR3 nucleotides: TGCAGCGTTGACGCGGGAGGGACCGGAGATACGCAGTATTTT. Residues: CSVDAGGTGDTQYF.

This rearrangement joins TRBV5-4 to TRBJ2-3; the D gene is possibly TRBD2 (6 bases). V dropped 4 bases and J dropped 1 base, with 16 bases sitting between them. Germline V gene sequence: CDR1 SGHNT, CDR2 YYREEE (reference sequence). This CDR3 is 16 amino acids long. CDR3 bases: TGTGCCAGCAGCCTGCTCGGGGGAGTGGGCACAGATACGCAGTATTTT. This encodes CASSLLGGVGTDTQYF.

This clone was seen a few times. The V gene is TRBV6-1, the J gene TRBJ2-7; a weak D match, TRBD2 (6 bases). Trimming stripped 8 bases from V and 2 bases from J, with 7 bases between. The CDR3 extends over 11 amino acids. The germline V gene encodes CDR1 MNHNS and CDR2 SASEGT. The CDR3: CASERAYEQYF. DNA of the CDR3: TGTGCCAGCGAGCGGGCCTACGAGCAGTACTTC.